Included here is one TCR beta chain sequence, with context. Its specificity is unknown. Assay: immunoSEQ multiplex PCR; the TCRdb copy retains only in-frame clones and omits some. The repertoire consists of 73,000 or so clones, with 84% occurring once and the leading ten covering less than 3%. CDR1 and CDR2 (germline): LGHNT, FRNRAP. Trimming stripped 7 bases from V and 2 bases from J, with 15 bases between. This CDR3 region has 15 residues. These data belong to a study of OX40 agonist ivuxolimab in advanced cancers. As for the study in general: In this trial design, patients received ivuxolimab intravenously at 0.01 to 10 mg/kg every 2 weeks. Three patients got partial responses; one had hepatocellular carcinoma and two had cutaneous melanoma.

Study-wide points: Expansion of clones was among the lowest in partial responders at 0.1-3.0 mg/kg. CD4+ and CD8+ blood T cells expanded clonally by week 6 at 0.1 to 3.0 mg/kg.

The clonotype comes from an adult with an advanced solid tumor such as melanoma, head and neck, liver or kidney cancer. The V and J genes are TRBV12-5 and TRBJ2-1, with D possibly being TRBD1 (6 bases). Sequencing was performed on CD4+ or CD8+ T cells sorted from blood, taken in a trial of the OX40 agonist ivuxolimab. CDR3 nucleotide sequence: TGTGCTAGTGCCTCGAAGGACAGAGCCTACAATGAGCAGTTCTTC. Its protein product is CASASKDRAYNEQFF. Full variable domain (missing parts from reference TRBV12-5 and TRBJ2-1): DARVTQTPRHKVTEMGQEVTMRCQPILGHNTVFWYRQTMMQGLELLAYFRNRAPLDDSGMPKDRFSAEMPDATLATLKIQPSEPRDSAVYFCASASKDRAYNEQFFGPGTRLTVL.